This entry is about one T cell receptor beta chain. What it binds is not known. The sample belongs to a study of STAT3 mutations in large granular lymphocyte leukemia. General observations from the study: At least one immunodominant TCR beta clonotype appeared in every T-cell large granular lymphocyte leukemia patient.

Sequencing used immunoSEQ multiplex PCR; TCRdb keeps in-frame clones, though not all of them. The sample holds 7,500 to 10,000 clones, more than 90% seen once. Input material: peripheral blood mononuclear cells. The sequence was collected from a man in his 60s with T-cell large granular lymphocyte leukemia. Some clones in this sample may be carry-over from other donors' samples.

CDR3 nucleotides: TGTGCCAGCTCACTCGGCCCAAACAGGGCTCCCTCTGGAAACACCATATATTTT. Its translation: CASSLGPNRAPSGNTIYF. The V call is TRBV18, the J call TRBJ1-3; perhaps TRBD1 as D (6 bases). The germline V gene has CDR1 KGHSH and CDR2 LQKENI. CDR3 length: 18 residues. Trimming took off 4 bases at V and 0 bases at J, with 19 bases between the two ends.